This T cell receptor beta chain appears in the sequencing data of a study of identical twins. TCRdb reprocessed the 5' RACE reads via MiXCR and lists one record per CDR3 protein. The sample comprises about 1.7 million distinct CDR3 sequences, less than 40% of which are singletons, and approximately 0.29% rests with the top ten. This CDR3 is 13 amino acids long. With 7 bases removed from V and 4 bases from J, the gap between germline ends came to 11 bases. Germline V gene sequence: CDR1 MDHEN, CDR2 SYDVKM. Specimen: cord blood. The J gene is TRBJ1-5, the V gene TRBV28; D unclear. The TCR sequence derives from a newborn girl in good health. Here the CDR3 reads CASTPSPNQPQHF. DNA for the CDR3: TGTGCCAGCACCCCCAGCCCGAATCAGCCCCAGCATTTT.